What follows is one T cell receptor (beta chain) and its context. No patient had received any treatment before thyroid surgery. CDR1 and CDR2 (germline): DFQATT, SNEGSKA (reference sequence). The CDR3 consists of 12 residues. Via MiXCR, TCRdb re-called the PCR reads. Among about 33,000 clones listed, 15% to 20% were seen once. The data originate from a study of metastatic and nonmetastatic thyroid tumors. The sample taken for sequencing was blood. The chain uses TRBV20-1 and TRBJ2-7, with D unresolved. This receptor was obtained from a male donor with papillary thyroid cancer or a benign thyroid nodule (not recorded which). Some clones in this sample may be carry-over from other donors' samples. CDR3: CSLSALSYEQYF. CDR3 in DNA: TGCAGCTTGTCAGCATTATCCTACGAGCAGTACTTC.